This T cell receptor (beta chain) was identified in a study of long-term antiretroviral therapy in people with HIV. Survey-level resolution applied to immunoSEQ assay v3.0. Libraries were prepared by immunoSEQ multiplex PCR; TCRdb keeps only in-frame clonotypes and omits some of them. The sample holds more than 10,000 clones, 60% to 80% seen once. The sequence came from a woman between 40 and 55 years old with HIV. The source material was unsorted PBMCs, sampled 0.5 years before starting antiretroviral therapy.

CDR3 nucleotide sequence: TGTGCCAGCTCACCCTCCCAGGACAGTTTTAGCGAGCAGTACTTC. It encodes CASSPSQDSFSEQYF. The chain recombines TRBV18 with TRBJ2-7; perhaps TRBD1 as D (6 bases). The V end lost 3 bases, the J end lost 6 bases, and 18 bases lay between the germline ends. This CDR3 spans 15 amino acids. Germline CDR1 is KGHSH and CDR2 is LQKENI.